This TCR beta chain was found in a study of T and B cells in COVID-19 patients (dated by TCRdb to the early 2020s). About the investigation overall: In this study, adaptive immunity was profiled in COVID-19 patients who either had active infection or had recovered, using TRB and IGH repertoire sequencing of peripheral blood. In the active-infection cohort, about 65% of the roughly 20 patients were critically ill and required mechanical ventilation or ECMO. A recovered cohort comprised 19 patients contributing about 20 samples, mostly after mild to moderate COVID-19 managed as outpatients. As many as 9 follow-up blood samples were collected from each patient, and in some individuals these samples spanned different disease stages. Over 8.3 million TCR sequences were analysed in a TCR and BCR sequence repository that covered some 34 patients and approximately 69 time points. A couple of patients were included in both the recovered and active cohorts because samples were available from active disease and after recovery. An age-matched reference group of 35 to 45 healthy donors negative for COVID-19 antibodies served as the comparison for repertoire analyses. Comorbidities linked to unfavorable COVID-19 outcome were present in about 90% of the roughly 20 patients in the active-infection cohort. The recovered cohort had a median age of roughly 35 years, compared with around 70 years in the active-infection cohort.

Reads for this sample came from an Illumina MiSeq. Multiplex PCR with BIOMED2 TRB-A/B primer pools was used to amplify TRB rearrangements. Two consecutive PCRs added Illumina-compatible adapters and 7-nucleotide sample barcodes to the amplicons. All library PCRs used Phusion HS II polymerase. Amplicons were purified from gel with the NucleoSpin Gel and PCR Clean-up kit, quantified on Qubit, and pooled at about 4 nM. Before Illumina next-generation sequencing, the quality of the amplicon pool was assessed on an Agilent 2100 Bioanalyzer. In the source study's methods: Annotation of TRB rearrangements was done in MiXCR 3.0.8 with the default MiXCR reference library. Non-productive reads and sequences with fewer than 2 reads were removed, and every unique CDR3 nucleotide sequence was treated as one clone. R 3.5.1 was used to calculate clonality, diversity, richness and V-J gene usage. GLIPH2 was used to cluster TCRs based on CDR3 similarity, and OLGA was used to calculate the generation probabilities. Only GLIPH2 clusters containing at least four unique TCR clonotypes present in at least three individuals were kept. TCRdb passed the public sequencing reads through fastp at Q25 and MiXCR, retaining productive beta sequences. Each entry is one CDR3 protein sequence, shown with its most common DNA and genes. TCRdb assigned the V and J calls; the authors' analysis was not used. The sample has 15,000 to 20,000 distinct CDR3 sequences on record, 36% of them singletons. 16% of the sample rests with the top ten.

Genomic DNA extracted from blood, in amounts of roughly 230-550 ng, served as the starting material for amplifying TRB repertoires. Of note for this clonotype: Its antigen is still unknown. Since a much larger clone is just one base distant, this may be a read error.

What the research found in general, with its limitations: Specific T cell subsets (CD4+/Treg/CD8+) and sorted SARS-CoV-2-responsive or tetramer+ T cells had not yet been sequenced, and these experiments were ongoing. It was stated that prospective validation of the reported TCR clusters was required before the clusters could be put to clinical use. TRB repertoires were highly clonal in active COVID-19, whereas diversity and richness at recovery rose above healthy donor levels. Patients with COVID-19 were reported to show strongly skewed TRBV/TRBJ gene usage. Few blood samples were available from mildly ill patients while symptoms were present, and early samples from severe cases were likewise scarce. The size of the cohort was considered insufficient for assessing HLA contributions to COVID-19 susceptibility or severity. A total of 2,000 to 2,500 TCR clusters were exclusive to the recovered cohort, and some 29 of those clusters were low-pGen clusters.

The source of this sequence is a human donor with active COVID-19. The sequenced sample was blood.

The nucleotide sequence is given as TGTACCAGCTCACCTAACAATGAGCAGTTCTTC. Protein translation: CTSSPNNEQFF. The rearrangement combines TRBV18 with TRBJ2-1; no confident D gene assignment can be made. CDR1 KGHSH and CDR2 LQKENI were looked up in the germline V gene. The CDR3 starts with the cysteine, ends with the phenylalanine, and has 11 residues. The CDR3 DNA has 33 bases and is translated from base 1.